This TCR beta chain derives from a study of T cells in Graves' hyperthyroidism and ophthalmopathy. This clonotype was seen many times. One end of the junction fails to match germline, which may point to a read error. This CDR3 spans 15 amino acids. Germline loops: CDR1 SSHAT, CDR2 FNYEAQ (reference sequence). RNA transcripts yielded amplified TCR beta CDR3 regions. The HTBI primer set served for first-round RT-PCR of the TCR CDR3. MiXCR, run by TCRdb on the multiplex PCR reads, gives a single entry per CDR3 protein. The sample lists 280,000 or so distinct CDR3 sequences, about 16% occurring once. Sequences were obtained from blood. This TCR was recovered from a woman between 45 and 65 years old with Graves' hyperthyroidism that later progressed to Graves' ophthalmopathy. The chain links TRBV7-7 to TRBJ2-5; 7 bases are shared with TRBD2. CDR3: CASSLRGLAEETQYF. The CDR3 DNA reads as TGTGCTAGCAGCTTACGAGGTCTAGCGGAAGAGACCCAGTACTTC.